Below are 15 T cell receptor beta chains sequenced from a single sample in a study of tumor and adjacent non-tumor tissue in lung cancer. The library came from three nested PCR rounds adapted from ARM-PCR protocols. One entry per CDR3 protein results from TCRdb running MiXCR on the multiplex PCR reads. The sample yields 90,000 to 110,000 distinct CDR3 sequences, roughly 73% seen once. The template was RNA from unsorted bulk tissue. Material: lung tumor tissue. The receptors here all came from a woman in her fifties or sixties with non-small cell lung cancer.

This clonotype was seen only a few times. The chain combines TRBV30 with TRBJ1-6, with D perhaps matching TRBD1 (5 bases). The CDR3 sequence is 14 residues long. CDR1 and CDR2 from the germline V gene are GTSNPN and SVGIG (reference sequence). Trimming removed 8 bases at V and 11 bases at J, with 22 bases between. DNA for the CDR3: TGTGCCCTGGATACAGTCGGGGGGATTCCACCCCTCCACTTT. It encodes CALDTVGGIPPLHF.

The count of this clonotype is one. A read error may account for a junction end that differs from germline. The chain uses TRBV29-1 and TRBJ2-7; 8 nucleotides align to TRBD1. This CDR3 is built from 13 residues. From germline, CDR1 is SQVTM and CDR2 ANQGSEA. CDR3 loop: CSMSTGGSYEQYF. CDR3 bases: TGCAGCATGTCCACAGGGGGTTCCTACGAGCAATACTTC.

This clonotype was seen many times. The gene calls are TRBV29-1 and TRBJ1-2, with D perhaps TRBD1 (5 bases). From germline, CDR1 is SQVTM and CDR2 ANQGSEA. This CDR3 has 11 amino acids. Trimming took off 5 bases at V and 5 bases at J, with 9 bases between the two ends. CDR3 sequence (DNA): TGCAGCGTTCAGGGCCGATATGGCTACACCTTC. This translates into CSVQGRYGYTF.

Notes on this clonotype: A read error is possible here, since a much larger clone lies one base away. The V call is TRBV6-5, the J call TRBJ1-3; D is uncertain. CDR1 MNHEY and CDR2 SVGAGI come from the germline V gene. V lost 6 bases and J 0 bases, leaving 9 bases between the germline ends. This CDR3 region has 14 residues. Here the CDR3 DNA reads TGTGCCAGCAGGTCTAAAGTCTCTGGAAACACCATATATTTT. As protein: CASRSKVSGNTIYF.

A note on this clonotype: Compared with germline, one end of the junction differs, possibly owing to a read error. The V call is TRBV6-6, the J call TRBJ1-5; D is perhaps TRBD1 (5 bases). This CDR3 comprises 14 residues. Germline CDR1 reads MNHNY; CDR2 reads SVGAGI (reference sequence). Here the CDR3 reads CASSYRREGQPRHF. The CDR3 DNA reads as TGTGCCAGCAGTTATCGCAGGGAGGGTCAGCCCCGGCATTTT.

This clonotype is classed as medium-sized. This chain's CDR3 is CASSLDRLGEQFF. CDR3 in DNA: TGTGCCAGCAGCTTAGATCGTTTGGGTGAGCAGTTCTTC. The chain couples TRBV11-2 to TRBJ2-1; D remains unclear. Germline loops: CDR1 SGHAT, CDR2 FQNNGV. V shed 0 bases and J shed 9 bases, with 9 bases lying between them. The CDR3 sequence is 13 residues long.

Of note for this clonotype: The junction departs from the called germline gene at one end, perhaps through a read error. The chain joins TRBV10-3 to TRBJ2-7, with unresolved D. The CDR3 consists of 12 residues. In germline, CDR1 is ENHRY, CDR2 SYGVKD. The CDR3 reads CAIGESLMPGYF. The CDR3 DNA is TGTGCCATCGGTGAGTCACTTATGCCTGGGTACTTC.

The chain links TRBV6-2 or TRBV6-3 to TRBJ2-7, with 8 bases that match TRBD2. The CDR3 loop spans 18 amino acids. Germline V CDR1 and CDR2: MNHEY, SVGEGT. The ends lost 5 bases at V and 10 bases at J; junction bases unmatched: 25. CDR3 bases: TGTGCCAGCAGTATCAGAAACCACCCGGGACTAGTGATCTACAAACAGTACTTC. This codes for CASSIRNHPGLVIYKQYF.

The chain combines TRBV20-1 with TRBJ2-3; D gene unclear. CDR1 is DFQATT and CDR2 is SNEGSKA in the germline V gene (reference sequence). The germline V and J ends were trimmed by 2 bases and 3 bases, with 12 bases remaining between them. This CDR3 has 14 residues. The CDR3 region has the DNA TGCAGTGCTAGAATGGCTACCATGACAGATACGCAGTATTTT. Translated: CSARMATMTDTQYF.

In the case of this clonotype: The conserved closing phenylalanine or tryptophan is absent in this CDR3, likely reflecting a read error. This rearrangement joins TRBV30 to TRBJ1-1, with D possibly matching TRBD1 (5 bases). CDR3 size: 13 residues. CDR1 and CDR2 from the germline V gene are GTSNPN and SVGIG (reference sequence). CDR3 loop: CAWNDGGNAEAFL. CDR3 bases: TGTGCCTGGAACGATGGGGGGAACGCTGAAGCTTTCCTT.

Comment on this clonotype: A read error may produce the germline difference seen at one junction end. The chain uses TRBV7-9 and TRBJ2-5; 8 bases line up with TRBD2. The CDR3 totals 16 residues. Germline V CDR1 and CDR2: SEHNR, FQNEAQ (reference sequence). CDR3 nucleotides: TGTGCCAGCAGCTTAGCAGGCCTAGCGGGCCAAGAGAGCCAGTACTTC. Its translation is CASSLAGLAGQESQYF.

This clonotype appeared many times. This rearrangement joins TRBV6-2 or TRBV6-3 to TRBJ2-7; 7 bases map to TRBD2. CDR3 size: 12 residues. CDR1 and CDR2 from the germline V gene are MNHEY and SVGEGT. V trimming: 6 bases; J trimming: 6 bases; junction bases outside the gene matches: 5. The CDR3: CASSRTGGEQYF. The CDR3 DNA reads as TGTGCCAGCAGCAGGACGGGGGGCGAGCAGTACTTC.

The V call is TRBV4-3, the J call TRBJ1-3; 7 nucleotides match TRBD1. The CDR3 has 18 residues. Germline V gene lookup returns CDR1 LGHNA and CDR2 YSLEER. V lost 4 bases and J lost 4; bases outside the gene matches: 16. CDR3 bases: TGCGCCAGCAGCCCCTCACCCAGACAGGGAATTTCGGGAAACACCATATATTTT. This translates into CASSPSPRQGISGNTIYF.

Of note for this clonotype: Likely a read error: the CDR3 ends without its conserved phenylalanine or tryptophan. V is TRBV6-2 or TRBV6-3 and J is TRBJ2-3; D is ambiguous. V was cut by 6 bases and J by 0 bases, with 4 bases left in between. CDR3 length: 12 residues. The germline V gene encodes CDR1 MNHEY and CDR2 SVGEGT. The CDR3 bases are TGTGCCAGCAGCAACAGCACAGATACGCAGTATTTA. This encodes CASSNSTDTQYL.

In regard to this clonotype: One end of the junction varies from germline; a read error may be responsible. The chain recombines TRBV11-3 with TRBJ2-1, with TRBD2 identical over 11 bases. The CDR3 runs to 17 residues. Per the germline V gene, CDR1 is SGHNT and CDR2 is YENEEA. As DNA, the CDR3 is TGTGTCAGCAGTTTAGAGTGCACTAGCGGGAGCCACAATGAGCAGTTCTTC. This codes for CVSSLECTSGSHNEQFF.